The 28 T cell receptor beta chains listed next were all sequenced from one sample in a study of T-cell reconstitution after alpha-beta-depleted transplantation in children. Unique molecular identifiers featured in how the TCRbeta library was prepared. TCRdb re-called the PCR reads through MiXCR, storing one row per CDR3 protein. The profile covers about 580,000 distinct CDR3 sequences, with 23% appearing a single time and 13% to 15% taken by the ten largest. This sample comprised PBMCs, mostly from graft donor cells, obtained 360 days after TCRalphabeta/CD19-depleted stem cell transplant. The receptor source for this set is a boy younger than two who had a stem cell transplant for acute myeloid leukemia, so the T cells may come from the graft donor.

This clonotype was found a few times. This chain uses TRBV6-5 with TRBJ2-2; D is undetermined. The V and J ends lost 0 bases and 3 bases respectively, with 5 bases between them. Germline V gene data show CDR1 as MNHEY and CDR2 as SVGAGI. CDR3 length: 14 amino acids. The chain's CDR3 is CASSYSGYTGELFF. The CDR3 DNA sequence: TGTGCCAGCAGTTACTCCGGCTACACCGGGGAGCTGTTTTTT.

Comment on this clonotype: The conserved phenylalanine or tryptophan normally closing the CDR3 is absent here, so this likely arose from a read error. V and J are TRBV28 and TRBJ1-3; D is possibly TRBD1 (6 bases). Germline lookup yields CDR1 MDHEN and CDR2 SYDVKM. Trimming removed 8 bases at V and 2 bases at J, with 13 bases between. This CDR3 has 14 residues. In DNA form, the CDR3 reads TGTGCCAGCCGGGGGCATACCGCTGGAAACACCATATATTGT. Protein: CASRGHTAGNTIYC.

V and J are TRBV7-8 and TRBJ2-3; D not certain. Trimming shortened V by 5 bases and J by 6 bases, and 15 bases separated the two germline ends. The length of the CDR3 is 14 residues. Germline assignment: CDR1 SGHVS and CDR2 FQNEAQ. The CDR3 sequence is CASSHTLIEDTQYF. The CDR3 DNA is TGTGCCAGCAGCCATACCCTGATTGAGGATACGCAGTATTTT.

The V gene is TRBV7-9, the J gene TRBJ2-4; 8 bases align to TRBD1. The CDR3 length is 16 residues. With V trimmed by 3 bases and J by 0 bases, 4 bases remained unmatched. Per germline, CDR1 SEHNR and CDR2 FQNEAQ (reference sequence). CDR3 coding DNA: TGTGCCAGCAGCTTGAGGACAGGGTTAGCCAAAAACATTCAGTACTTC. Its translation: CASSLRTGLAKNIQYF.

The chain links TRBV15 to TRBJ2-7; 7 nucleotides match TRBD2. CDR1 and CDR2 (germline): LNHNV, YYDKDF (reference sequence). With V trimmed by 0 bases and J by 6 bases, 5 bases remained unmatched. There are 14 residues in the CDR3. CDR3 bases: TGTGCCACCAGCAGAGACACTAGGGAGGGCGAGCAGTACTTC. Translation gives CATSRDTREGEQYF.

This clonotype has ten or more counts. V usage is TRBV2 and J usage is TRBJ2-5; D is unresolved. Germline values: CDR1 SNHLY, CDR2 FYNNEI. The CDR3 contains 10 residues. The V gene lost 9 bases and the J gene lost 7 bases, with 9 bases spanning the gap. CDR3 DNA sequence: TGTGCCAGAGGAAAGGGGACCCAGTACTTC. This gives the protein CARGKGTQYF.

This clonotype is a singleton in its sample. The gene calls are TRBV18 and TRBJ2-5, with TRBD1 identical over 8 bases. This CDR3 spans 16 amino acids. Losses at the gene ends were 3 bases for V and 1 base for J; bases not matched to a gene: 7. CDR1 is KGHSH and CDR2 is LQKENI in the germline V gene. CDR3 region: CASSPMDRETQETQYF. The CDR3 DNA follows: TGTGCCAGCTCACCCATGGACAGGGAAACCCAAGAGACCCAGTACTTC.

This chain joins TRBV20-1 and TRBJ2-1, with TRBD2 as a possible D gene (6 bases). Germline V gene lookup returns CDR1 DFQATT and CDR2 SNEGSKA (reference sequence). This CDR3 is 13 amino acids long. Trimming took off 6 bases at V and 7 bases at J, with 16 bases between the two ends. Here the CDR3 reads CSAETGAGNEQFF. The DNA of the CDR3 is TGCAGTGCCGAAACCGGGGCGGGGAATGAGCAGTTCTTC.

The chain joins TRBV29-1 to TRBJ1-3; 7 bases fit TRBD1. Germline-derived CDR1 and CDR2 are SQVTM and ANQGSEA. V lost 6 bases, J lost 0 bases, and 2 bases stayed unmatched. This CDR3 has 13 residues. The CDR3 loop is CSVRDSSGNTIYF. CDR3 nucleotide sequence: TGCAGCGTCAGGGACAGCTCTGGAAACACCATATATTTT.

The sample holds many counts of this clonotype. The chain links TRBV7-2 to TRBJ1-2; a possible D gene is TRBD1 (5 bases). Germline V CDR1 and CDR2: SGHTA, FQGNSA. V was clipped by 3 bases and J by 8 bases, with 19 bases between them. The CDR3 loop spans 15 amino acids. Here the CDR3 reads CASSFPRGQGGGYTF. The CDR3 nucleotides are TGTGCCAGCAGCTTCCCCAGAGGTCAGGGCGGGGGCTACACCTTC.

The chain links TRBV12-3 or TRBV12-4 to TRBJ2-1, with TRBD2 matching over 10 bases. V shed 10 bases and J 0 bases; nucleotides not matched to a gene: 3. CDR3 length: 14 residues. This chain's CDR3 is CAIPSGGSYNEQFF. The CDR3 region has the DNA TGTGCCATCCCTAGCGGGGGCTCCTACAATGAGCAGTTCTTC.

On this clonotype: The junction and the germline gene differ at one end; a read error may be behind it. The V call is TRBV5-5, the J call TRBJ2-2; 7 positions agree with TRBD1. Germline assignment: CDR1 SGHKS and CDR2 YYEKEE (reference sequence). CDR3 length equals 14 residues. CDR3 bases: TGTGCCAGCAGCGTGACAGGGAACCCCGGGGAGCTGTTTTTT. Translating it yields CASSVTGNPGELFF.

Ten or more counts support this clonotype. This chain links TRBV29-1 with TRBJ2-1; possibly TRBD1 or TRBD2 for D (6 bases each). CDR3 size: 16 residues. Germline V gene lookup returns CDR1 SQVTM and CDR2 ANQGSEA. V was clipped by 5 bases and J by 0 bases, with 17 bases between them. The CDR3 loop is CSVLNTGGSSYNEQFF. The CDR3 nucleotides read TGCAGCGTTCTAAATACCGGGGGCAGCTCCTACAATGAGCAGTTCTTC.

This clonotype occurred many times. The gene calls are TRBV12-3 or TRBV12-4 and TRBJ1-1; no reliable D call. This CDR3 has 15 amino acids. V was pared by 2 bases and J by 3 bases, with 13 bases between. The CDR3 DNA is TGTGCCAGCAGTTTATTGAAGGACGGGTACACTGAAGCTTTCTTT. Protein product: CASSLLKDGYTEAFF.

This clonotype was found many times. This chain uses TRBV20-1 with TRBJ2-7; 9 bases are shared with TRBD1. There are 12 residues in the CDR3. Trimming at V came to 4 bases and at J to 7 bases, leaving 5 bases not matched to a gene. Germline CDR1 and CDR2: DFQATT and SNEGSKA (reference sequence). DNA for the CDR3: TGCAGTGCTACACAGGGGGCGTGGGAGCAGTACGTC. Translated, it gives CSATQGAWEQYV.

This clonotype was found once. A read error is possible here, since a much larger clone lies one base away. This sequence joins TRBV14 and TRBJ1-1; D is perhaps TRBD1 (5 bases). This CDR3 has 11 residues. Germline assignment: CDR1 SGHDN and CDR2 FVKESK. CDR3 sequence: CASSHSGLVVF. The DNA for the CDR3 is TGTGCCAGCAGCCATTCGGGACTGGTAGTCTTT.

The rearrangement joins TRBV29-1 to TRBJ2-7; 8 bases fit TRBD1. Trimming removed 5 bases from V and 5 bases from J; junction bases left unmatched: 5. Germline lookup yields CDR1 SQVTM and CDR2 ANQGSEA. This CDR3 spans 12 amino acids. The CDR3 DNA is TGCAGCGTTATAGACAGGGGCAACGAGCAGTACTTC. Translated, it gives CSVIDRGNEQYF.

In nucleotides, the CDR3 is TGCAGCGTCGCTCAGAGCTCTGGAAACACCATATATTTT. Encoded protein: CSVAQSSGNTIYF. The chain couples TRBV29-1 to TRBJ1-3; D is uncertain. Trimming left V 6 bases short and J 0 bases short, with 9 bases between. CDR3 length: 13 amino acids. In germline, CDR1 is SQVTM, CDR2 ANQGSEA.

This clonotype was seen a few times. CDR3 DNA sequence: TGTGCCAGCAGCTTGGCCCTACAGGGACTAGGAGAGACCCAGTACTTC. Protein product: CASSLALQGLGETQYF. The rearrangement uses TRBV5-8 and TRBJ2-5; 8 bases agree with TRBD2. Germline V gene sequence: CDR1 SGHTS, CDR2 YDEGEE. The length of the CDR3 is 16 residues. Losses at the gene ends were 0 bases for V and 4 bases for J; bases not matched to a gene: 8. Filled out from reference TRBV5-8 and TRBJ2-5, the complete variable domain reads EAGVTQSPTHLIKTRGQQATLRCSPISGHTSVYWYQQALGLGLQFLLWYDEGEERNRGNFPPRFSGRQFPNYSSELNVNALELEDSALYLCASSLALQGLGETQYFGPGTRLLVL.

This clonotype has at least ten counts. The CDR3: CSVEESQETQYF. CDR3 coding DNA: TGCAGCGTTGAAGAGTCACAAGAGACCCAGTACTTC. The chain combines TRBV29-1 with TRBJ2-5; D is undetermined. This CDR3 has 12 residues. Germline CDR1 SQVTM, CDR2 ANQGSEA. V lost 0 bases and J lost 2, with 4 bases in between.

This chain links TRBV12-3 or TRBV12-4 with TRBJ1-1; D is perhaps TRBD1 (5 bases). The CDR3 runs to 13 residues. The germline V and J ends were trimmed by 7 bases and 5 bases, with 14 bases remaining between them. The CDR3 protein is CASILDSWTEAFF. CDR3 DNA: TGTGCCAGCATTCTCGACAGCTGGACTGAAGCTTTCTTT.

This clonotype was seen only a few times. The chain is built from TRBV20-1 and TRBJ2-3; possible D gene TRBD1, 6 bases. Deletions cut 0 bases from V and 4 bases from J, with 14 bases between. Per germline, CDR1 DFQATT and CDR2 SNEGSKA (reference sequence). This CDR3 has 15 residues. In DNA, the CDR3 is TGCAGTGCTAGAGATCTCCAGACAGGTTCAGATACGCAGTATTTT. Protein sequence: CSARDLQTGSDTQYF.

This clonotype was seen at least ten times. This chain joins TRBV9 and TRBJ2-1; D not certain. V shed 4 bases and J shed 0 bases, with 8 bases lying between them. The germline CDR1 and CDR2 sequences are SGDLS and YYNGEE. CDR3 length equals 14 residues. The CDR3 sequence: CASSPLNSYNEQFF. The CDR3 DNA reads as TGTGCCAGCAGCCCACTCAACTCCTACAATGAGCAGTTCTTC.

This clonotype was observed a handful of times. The rearrangement joins TRBV12-3 or TRBV12-4 to TRBJ1-1, with 7 bases matching TRBD1. V shed 5 bases, J shed 0 bases, and the junction held 12 bases outside the gene matches. The CDR3 is made up of 17 amino acids. CDR3 nucleotides: TGTGCCAGCAGTCCCTGGACAGGAGGACCCATGAACACTGAAGCTTTCTTT. Residues: CASSPWTGGPMNTEAFF.

The chain recombines TRBV11-2 with TRBJ2-6; D is perhaps TRBD1 (6 bases). Trimming pared 3 bases from V and 0 bases from J, leaving 9 bases between. CDR1 is SGHAT and CDR2 is FQNNGV in the germline V gene. The CDR3 consists of 16 residues. CDR3 DNA sequence: TGTGCCAGCAGCTTGAACAGGGTCTCTGGGGCCAACGTCCTGACTTTC. Translated, it gives CASSLNRVSGANVLTF. Supplemented by reference TRBV11-2 and TRBJ2-6, the full variable domain reads EAGVAQSPRYKIIEKRQSVAFWCNPISGHATLYWYQQILGQGPKLLIQFQNNGVVDDSQLPKDRFSAERLKGVDSTLKIQPAKLEDSAVYLCASSLNRVSGANVLTFGAGSRLTVL.

The CDR3 coding sequence is TGTGCCAGCAGCTTGCGACAGGGCGAAACACTAGCCAAAAACATTCAGTACTTC. Its protein product is CASSLRQGETLAKNIQYF. The chain carries TRBV5-5 and TRBJ2-4; TRBD1 aligns across 7 bases. V shed 1 base and J 0 bases; nucleotides not matched to a gene: 10. Germline loops: CDR1 SGHKS, CDR2 YYEKEE (reference sequence). The CDR3 sequence is 18 residues long.

V is TRBV6-5 and J is TRBJ2-2; possibly TRBD1 or TRBD2 for D (6 bases each). Germline lookup yields CDR1 MNHEY and CDR2 SVGAGI. V lost 2 bases and J 5 bases, leaving 9 bases between the germline ends. This CDR3 contains 14 residues. Written as DNA, the CDR3 is TGTGCCAGCAGTTACCAGGGGAGGACCGGGGAGCTGTTTTTT. Amino acid sequence: CASSYQGRTGELFF.

This clonotype was found many times. This chain uses TRBV7-9 with TRBJ1-5; the D gene is possibly TRBD1 (5 bases). Germline-derived CDR1 and CDR2 are SEHNR and FQNEAQ (reference sequence). CDR3 length equals 15 residues. Trimming left V 6 bases short and J 3 bases short, with 15 bases between. The CDR3 DNA reads TGTGCCAGCAGTGACAAACAGGAAACCAATCAGCCCCAGCATTTT. This sequence encodes CASSDKQETNQPQHF.